This paragraph reports one TCR beta chain. What it recognizes is unknown. The sample originates from a study of monozygotic twins with inflammatory bowel disease. Whole-study results and caveats: Healthy co-twins had higher TCRbeta inverse Simpson diversity than their IBD twins.

Investigators pulled total RNA out of whole blood and did not sort T cells. This CDR3 comprises 16 residues. Germline V CDR1 and CDR2: LNHDA, SQIVND (reference sequence). Two nested PCRs, of roughly 15 and 9 cycles, processed TCRalpha and TCRbeta cDNA. For each CDR3 protein, TCRdb gives one entry from its re-call of the 5' RACE reads, without DNA. The repertoire shows 150,000 to 200,000 distinct CDR3 sequences; the top ten hold 6% to 9.5%. The sample taken for sequencing was blood. The chain is built from TRBV19 and TRBJ1-6; the TRBD1 assignment by TCRdb is unverifiable without DNA. The TCR comes from a human donor with ulcerative colitis or Crohn's disease, or a healthy co-twin of an affected twin (not recorded which). CDR3 region: CASSIPTTVQDSPLHF.